The 14 T cell receptor beta chains in this list originate from one sample, sequenced in a study of blood T cells in healthy people across ages. Alongside a J-beta primer mix, a sample-barcoded 5' primer served in a second PCR lasting about 7 to 12 cycles. TCRdb fed the 5' RACE reads into MiXCR, producing one record per CDR3 protein. This sample has hundreds of thousands of distinct CDR3 sequences, with roughly 50% found just once. The sequencing sample was made of blood. Receptors originate from a man aged 35-49 years in good health.

V and J are TRBV7-2 and TRBJ2-3; 10 nucleotides agree with TRBD2. V shed 6 bases, J shed 0 bases, and the junction held 3 bases outside the gene matches. Germline V gene sequence: CDR1 SGHTA, CDR2 FQGNSA. The CDR3 is 15 residues long. The CDR3 DNA is TGTGCCAGCAGTACTAGCGGGGTTAGCACAGATACGCAGTATTTT. The encoded protein is CASSTSGVSTDTQYF. Drawing the rest from reference TRBV7-2 and TRBJ2-3, the complete variable domain is GAGVSQSPSNKVTEKGKDVELRCDPISGHTALYWYRQSLGQGLEFLIYFQGNSAPDKSGLPSDRFSAERTGGSVSTLTIQRTQQEDSAVYLCASSTSGVSTDTQYFGPGTRLTVL.

CDR3 amino acids: CARRTGYYEQYF. CDR3 nucleotide sequence: TGTGCCAGAAGGACTGGCTACTACGAGCAGTACTTC. This chain links TRBV2 with TRBJ2-7; perhaps TRBD2 as D (5 bases). Per the germline V gene, CDR1 is SNHLY and CDR2 is FYNNEI. The ends were cut back, 9 bases at V and 3 bases at J, with 12 bases in the middle. This CDR3 has 12 residues.

J is TRBJ2-7 and V is TRBV9; a weak D match, TRBD2 (6 bases). This CDR3 has 14 amino acids. Per germline, CDR1 SGDLS and CDR2 YYNGEE. V lost 7 bases, J lost 4 bases, and 18 bases lay in between. The CDR3 spells CASGPGGVGYEQYF. The CDR3 DNA is TGTGCCAGCGGCCCCGGGGGAGTAGGGTACGAGCAGTACTTC. The complete variable domain, with remaining parts taken from reference TRBV9 and TRBJ2-7, reads DSGVTQTPKHLITATGQRVTLRCSPRSGDLSVYWYQQSLDQGLQFLIQYYNGEERAKGNILERFSAQQFPDLHSELNLSSLELGDSALYFCASGPGGVGYEQYFGPGTRLTVT.

This clonotype appeared once. The V call is TRBV9, the J call TRBJ2-5, with D perhaps TRBD2 (5 bases). Deletions cut 0 bases from V and 4 bases from J, with 10 bases between. Germline V gives CDR1 SGDLS, CDR2 YYNGEE. The CDR3 covers 14 residues. CDR3: CASSVVGATETQYF. CDR3 coding DNA: TGTGCCAGCAGCGTAGTGGGAGCAACAGAGACCCAGTACTTC.

This clonotype was found a few times. V is TRBV6-5 and J is TRBJ2-4; the D gene is possibly TRBD2 (6 bases). This CDR3 has 18 residues. Germline CDR1 reads MNHEY; CDR2 reads SVGAGI. The V gene lost 0 bases and the J gene lost 0 bases, with 15 bases spanning the gap. The CDR3 protein is CASSYSWGVGIAKNIQYF. The CDR3 DNA sequence: TGTGCCAGCAGTTACTCGTGGGGGGTTGGGATAGCCAAAAACATTCAGTACTTC.

This chain joins TRBV7-9 and TRBJ1-5; D gene unclear. The germline CDR1 and CDR2 sequences are SEHNR and FQNEAQ (reference sequence). Trimming took off 1 base at V and 3 bases at J, with 13 bases between the two ends. The CDR3 spans 16 residues. The CDR3 region is CASSLGSSIDNQPQHF. CDR3 sequence (DNA): TGTGCCAGCAGCTTAGGCTCCAGCATAGACAATCAGCCCCAGCATTTT.

CDR3 DNA: TGTGCCAGCAGCTCAGACGGCCTCCTTCTAGCCAAAAACATTCAGTACTTC. Its translation is CASSSDGLLLAKNIQYF. V usage is TRBV7-2 and J usage is TRBJ2-4; D is ambiguous. Trimming removed 4 bases at V and 0 bases at J, with 16 bases between. The CDR3 has 17 residues. Germline-derived CDR1 and CDR2 are SGHTA and FQGNSA. The full variable domain, in which reference TRBV7-2 and TRBJ2-4 provide the parts outside the CDR3, is GAGVSQSPSNKVTEKGKDVELRCDPISGHTALYWYRQSLGQGLEFLIYFQGNSAPDKSGLPSDRFSAERTGGSVSTLTIQRTQQEDSAVYLCASSSDGLLLAKNIQYFGAGTRLSVL.

V gene TRBV9 combines with J gene TRBJ2-1; 12 nucleotides agree with TRBD2. This CDR3 is built from 16 residues. Germline-derived CDR1 and CDR2 are SGDLS and YYNGEE. Trimming cost V 0 bases and J 6 bases; bases outside gene matches: 4. DNA of the CDR3: TGTGCCAGCAGCGTAGAGGAGGGACTAGCGGGCAATGAGCAGTTCTTC. Protein sequence: CASSVEEGLAGNEQFF.

The chain has TRBV30 and TRBJ2-6, with D tentatively TRBD1 or TRBD2 (5 bases each). Trimming stripped 0 bases from V and 2 bases from J, with 8 bases between. CDR3 length: 15 amino acids. In germline, CDR1 is GTSNPN, CDR2 SVGIG (reference sequence). CDR3: CAWSVRDPGANVLTF. The CDR3 DNA reads as TGTGCCTGGAGTGTAAGGGACCCTGGGGCCAACGTCCTGACTTTC.

V usage is TRBV7-2 and J usage is TRBJ2-1, with 12 bases lining up with TRBD2. CDR1 and CDR2 from the germline V gene are SGHTA and FQGNSA. The V and J ends lost 1 base and 6 bases, in that order; junction bases with no gene match: 4. CDR3 size: 16 residues. CDR3 loop: CASSLDLAGGLNEQFF. The DNA of the CDR3 is TGTGCCAGCAGCTTAGATCTAGCGGGGGGGCTCAATGAGCAGTTCTTC.

This clonotype occurred a few times. This chain uses TRBV24-1 with TRBJ1-2; a possible D gene is TRBD1 (5 bases). Germline loops: CDR1 KGHDR, CDR2 SFDVKD. The CDR3 has 14 residues. V was shortened by 4 bases and J by 2 bases, with 10 bases between the two germline ends. In DNA form, the CDR3 reads TGTGCCACCAGTGACCGCCAGGGAAACTATGGCTACACCTTC. Its translation: CATSDRQGNYGYTF.

The rearrangement uses TRBV7-3 and TRBJ2-1, with 8 bases aligning to TRBD1. Unmatched junction bases numbered 3, after V lost 2 bases and J lost 3 bases. In germline, CDR1 is SGHTA, CDR2 FQGTGA. The CDR3 is made up of 15 amino acids. The CDR3 nucleotides are TGTGCCAGCAGCTTACTACAGGGGGGCTACAATGAGCAGTTCTTC. Translated, it gives CASSLLQGGYNEQFF. The whole variable domain, filled in from reference TRBV7-3 and TRBJ2-1, reads GAGVSQTPSNKVTEKGKYVELRCDPISGHTALYWYRQSLGQGPEFLIYFQGTGAADDSGLPNDRFFAVRPEGSVSTLKIQRTERGDSAVYLCASSLLQGGYNEQFFGPGTRLTVL.

This rearrangement joins TRBV24-1 to TRBJ2-6; no clear D. Trimming removed 1 base at V and 0 bases at J, with 6 bases between. The CDR3 totals 16 residues. Germline-derived CDR1 and CDR2 are KGHDR and SFDVKD. The CDR3 loop reads CATSDFARSGANVLTF. DNA for the CDR3: TGTGCCACCAGTGATTTCGCCCGCTCTGGGGCCAACGTCCTGACTTTC.

This chain links TRBV29-1 with TRBJ2-3; 7 bases match TRBD1. The CDR3 has 13 residues. Per the germline V gene, CDR1 is SQVTM and CDR2 is ANQGSEA. J was trimmed by 2 bases and V by 8 bases; bases with no gene match: 7. In DNA form, the CDR3 reads TGCAGCCCCCGGGACAGTCTCACAGATACGCAGTATTTT. Translation: CSPRDSLTDTQYF.